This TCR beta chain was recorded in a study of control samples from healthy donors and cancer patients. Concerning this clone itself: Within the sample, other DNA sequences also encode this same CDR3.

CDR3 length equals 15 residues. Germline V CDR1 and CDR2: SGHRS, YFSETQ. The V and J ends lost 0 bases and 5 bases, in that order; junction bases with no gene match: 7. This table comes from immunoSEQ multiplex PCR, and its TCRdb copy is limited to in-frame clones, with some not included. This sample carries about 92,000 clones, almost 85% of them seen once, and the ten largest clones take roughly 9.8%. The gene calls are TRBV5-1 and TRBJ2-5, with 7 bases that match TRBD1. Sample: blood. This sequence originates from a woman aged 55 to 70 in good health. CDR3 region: CASSLAPGQQETQYF. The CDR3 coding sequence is TGCGCCAGCAGCTTGGCCCCGGGACAGCAGGAGACCCAGTACTTC.